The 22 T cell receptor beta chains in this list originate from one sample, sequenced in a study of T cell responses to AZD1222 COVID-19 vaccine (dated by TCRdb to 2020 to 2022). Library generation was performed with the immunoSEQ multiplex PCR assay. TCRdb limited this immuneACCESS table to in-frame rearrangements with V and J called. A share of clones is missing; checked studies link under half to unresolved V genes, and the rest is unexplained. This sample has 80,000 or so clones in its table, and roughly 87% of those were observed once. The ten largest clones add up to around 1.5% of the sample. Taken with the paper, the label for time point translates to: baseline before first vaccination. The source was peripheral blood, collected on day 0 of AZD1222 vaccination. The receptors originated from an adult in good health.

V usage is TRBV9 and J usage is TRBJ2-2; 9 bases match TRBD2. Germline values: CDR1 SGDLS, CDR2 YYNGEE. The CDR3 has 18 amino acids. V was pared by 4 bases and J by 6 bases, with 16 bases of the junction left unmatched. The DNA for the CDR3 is TGTGCCAGCAGCCCCAGATTTGGGGGCGGGAGGGCGCCCGGGGAGCTGTTTTTT. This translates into CASSPRFGGGRAPGELFF.

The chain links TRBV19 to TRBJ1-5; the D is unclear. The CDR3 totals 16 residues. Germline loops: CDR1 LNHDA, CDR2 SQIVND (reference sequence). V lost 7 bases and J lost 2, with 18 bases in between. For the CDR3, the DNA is TGTGCCAGTACCTCGAGCCGACGTACGCGCAATCAGCCCCAGCATTTT. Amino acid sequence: CASTSSRRTRNQPQHF.

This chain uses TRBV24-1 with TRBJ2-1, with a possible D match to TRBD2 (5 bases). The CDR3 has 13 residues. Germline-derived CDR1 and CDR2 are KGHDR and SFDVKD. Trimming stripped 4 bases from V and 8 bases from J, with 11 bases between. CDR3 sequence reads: CATSETHGDEQFF. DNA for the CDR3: TGTGCCACCAGTGAGACCCACGGGGATGAGCAGTTCTTC.

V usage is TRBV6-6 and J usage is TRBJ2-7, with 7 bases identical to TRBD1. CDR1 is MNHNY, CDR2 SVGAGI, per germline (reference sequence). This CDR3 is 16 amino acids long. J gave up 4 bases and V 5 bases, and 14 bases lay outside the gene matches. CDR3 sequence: CASSNPTGPYRYEQYF. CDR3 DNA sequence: TGTGCCAGCAGTAATCCGACAGGGCCATACCGGTACGAGCAGTACTTC.

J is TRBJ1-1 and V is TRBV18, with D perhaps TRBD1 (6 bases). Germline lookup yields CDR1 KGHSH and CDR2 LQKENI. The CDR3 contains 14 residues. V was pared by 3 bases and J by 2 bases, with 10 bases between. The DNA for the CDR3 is TGTGCCAGCTCACCCGAACAGGGAAACACTGAAGCTTTCTTT. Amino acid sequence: CASSPEQGNTEAFF.

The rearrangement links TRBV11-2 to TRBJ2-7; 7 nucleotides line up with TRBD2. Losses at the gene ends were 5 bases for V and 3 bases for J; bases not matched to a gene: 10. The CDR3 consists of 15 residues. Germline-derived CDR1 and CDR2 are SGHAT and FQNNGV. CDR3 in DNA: TGTGCCAGCAGCCTGGGGATCGCTAGCGGCTACGAGCAGTACTTC. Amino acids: CASSLGIASGYEQYF.

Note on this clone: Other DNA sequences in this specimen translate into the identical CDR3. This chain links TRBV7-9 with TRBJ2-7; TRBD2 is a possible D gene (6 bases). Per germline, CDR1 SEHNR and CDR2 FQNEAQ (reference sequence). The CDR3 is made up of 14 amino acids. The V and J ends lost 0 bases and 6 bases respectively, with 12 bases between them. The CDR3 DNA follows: TGTGCCAGCAGCTTAGCTTTGCCCGGGGGCGAGCAGTACTTC. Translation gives CASSLALPGGEQYF.

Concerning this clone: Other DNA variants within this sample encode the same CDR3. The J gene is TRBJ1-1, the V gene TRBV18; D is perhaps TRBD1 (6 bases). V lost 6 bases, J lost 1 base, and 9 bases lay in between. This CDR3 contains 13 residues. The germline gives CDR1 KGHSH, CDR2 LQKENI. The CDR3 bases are TGTGCCAGCTCGCCGGGACAGAACACTGAAGCTTTCTTT. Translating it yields CASSPGQNTEAFF.

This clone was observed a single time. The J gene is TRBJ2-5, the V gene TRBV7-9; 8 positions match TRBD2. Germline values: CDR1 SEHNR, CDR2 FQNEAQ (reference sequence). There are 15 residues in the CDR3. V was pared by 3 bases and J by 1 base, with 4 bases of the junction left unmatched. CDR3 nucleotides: TGTGCCAGCAGCTTGTGGCTAGCGGGCCAAGAGACCCAGTACTTC. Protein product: CASSLWLAGQETQYF.

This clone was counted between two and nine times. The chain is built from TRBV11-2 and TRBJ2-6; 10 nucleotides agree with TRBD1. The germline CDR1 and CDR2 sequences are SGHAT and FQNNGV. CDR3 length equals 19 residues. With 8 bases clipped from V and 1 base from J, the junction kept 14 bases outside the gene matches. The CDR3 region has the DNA TGTGCCAGCCGAAGGGGGAAGGACAGGGGGTCTTCTGGGGCCAACGTCCTGACTTTC. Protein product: CASRRGKDRGSSGANVLTF. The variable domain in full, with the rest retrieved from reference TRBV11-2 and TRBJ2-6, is EAGVAQSPRYKIIEKRQSVAFWCNPISGHATLYWYQQILGQGPKLLIQFQNNGVVDDSQLPKDRFSAERLKGVDSTLKIQPAKLEDSAVYLCASRRGKDRGSSGANVLTFGAGSRLTVL.

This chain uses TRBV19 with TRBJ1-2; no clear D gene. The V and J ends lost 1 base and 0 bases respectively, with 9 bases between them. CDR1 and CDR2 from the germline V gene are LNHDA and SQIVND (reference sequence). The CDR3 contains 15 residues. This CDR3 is CASSIAAGANYGYTF. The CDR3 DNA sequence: TGTGCCAGTAGTATAGCGGCGGGAGCTAACTATGGCTACACCTTC.

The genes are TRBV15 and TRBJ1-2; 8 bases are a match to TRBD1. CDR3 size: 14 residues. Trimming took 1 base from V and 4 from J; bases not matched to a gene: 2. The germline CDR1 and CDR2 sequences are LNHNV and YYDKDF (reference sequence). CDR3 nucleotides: TGTGCCACCAGCAGAGCCGGACAGGGCTATGGCTACACCTTC. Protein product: CATSRAGQGYGYTF.

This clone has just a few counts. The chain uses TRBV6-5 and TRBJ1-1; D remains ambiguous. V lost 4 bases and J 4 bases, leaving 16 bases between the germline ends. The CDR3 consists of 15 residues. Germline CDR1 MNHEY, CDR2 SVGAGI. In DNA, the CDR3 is TGTGCCAGCAGTTCGTTATTTTCACTAACCACTGAAGCTTTCTTT. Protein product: CASSSLFSLTTEAFF.

The chain's CDR3 is CASGLNIGGSYNEQFF. The CDR3 nucleotides read TGTGCTAGTGGTTTGAATATTGGGGGTTCCTACAATGAGCAGTTCTTC. The V gene is TRBV12-5, the J gene TRBJ2-1; D may match TRBD1 or TRBD2 (5 bases each). Germline CDR1 and CDR2: LGHNT and FRNRAP. V lost 2 bases and J 1 base, leaving 12 bases between the germline ends. This CDR3 is built from 16 residues.

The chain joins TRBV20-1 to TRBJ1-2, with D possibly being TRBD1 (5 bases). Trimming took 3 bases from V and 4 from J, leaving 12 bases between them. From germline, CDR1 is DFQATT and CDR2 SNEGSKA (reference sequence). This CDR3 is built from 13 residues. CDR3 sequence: CSASETVSYGYTF. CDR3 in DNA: TGCAGTGCTAGTGAGACAGTATCCTATGGCTACACCTTC.

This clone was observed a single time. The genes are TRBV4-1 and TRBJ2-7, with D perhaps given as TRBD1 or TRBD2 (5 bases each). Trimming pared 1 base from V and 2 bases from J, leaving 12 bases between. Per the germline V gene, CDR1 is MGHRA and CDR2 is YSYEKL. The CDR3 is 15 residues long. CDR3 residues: CASSQGWDPPYEQYF. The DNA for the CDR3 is TGCGCCAGCAGCCAAGGCTGGGACCCCCCCTACGAGCAGTACTTC.

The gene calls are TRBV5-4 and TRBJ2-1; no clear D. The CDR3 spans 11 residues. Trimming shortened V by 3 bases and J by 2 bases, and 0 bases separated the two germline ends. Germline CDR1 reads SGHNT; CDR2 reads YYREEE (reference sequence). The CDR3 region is CASSSYNEQFF. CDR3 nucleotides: TGTGCCAGCAGCTCCTACAATGAGCAGTTCTTC.

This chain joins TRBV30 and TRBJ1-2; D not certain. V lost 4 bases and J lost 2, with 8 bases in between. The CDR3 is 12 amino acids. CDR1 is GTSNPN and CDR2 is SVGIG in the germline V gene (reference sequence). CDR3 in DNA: TGTGCCTGGATCCCCGAGAACTATGGCTACACCTTC. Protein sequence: CAWIPENYGYTF.

In nucleotides, the CDR3 is TGTGCCAGCAGATCAGGGACAGGAGAGAATGGAGCTTTCTTT. Protein: CASRSGTGENGAFF. The chain is built from TRBV13 and TRBJ1-1; 8 bases are shared with TRBD1. CDR3 length equals 14 residues. The V segment lost 6 bases and the J segment 10 bases; nucleotides outside the gene matches: 13. Germline-derived CDR1 and CDR2 are PRHDT and FYEKMQ (reference sequence). Based on the CDR3 plus reference TRBV13 and TRBJ1-1, the full variable domain is AAGVIQSPRHLIKEKRETATLKCYPIPRHDTVYWYQQGPGQDPQFLISFYEKMQSDKGSIPDRFSAQQFSDYHSELNMSSLELGDSALYFCASRSGTGENGAFFGQGTRLTVV.

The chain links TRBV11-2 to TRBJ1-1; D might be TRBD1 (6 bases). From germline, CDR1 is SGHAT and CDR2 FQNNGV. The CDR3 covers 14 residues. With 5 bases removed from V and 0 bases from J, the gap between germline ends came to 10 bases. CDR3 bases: TGTGCCAGCAGCATCAGGACAGTGAACACTGAAGCTTTCTTT. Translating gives CASSIRTVNTEAFF.

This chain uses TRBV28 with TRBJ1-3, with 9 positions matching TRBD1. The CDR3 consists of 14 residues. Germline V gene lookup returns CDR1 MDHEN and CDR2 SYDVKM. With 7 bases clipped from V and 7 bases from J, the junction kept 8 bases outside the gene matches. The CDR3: CASTGTGYENTIYF. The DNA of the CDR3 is TGTGCCAGCACGGGGACAGGGTATGAGAACACCATATATTTT.

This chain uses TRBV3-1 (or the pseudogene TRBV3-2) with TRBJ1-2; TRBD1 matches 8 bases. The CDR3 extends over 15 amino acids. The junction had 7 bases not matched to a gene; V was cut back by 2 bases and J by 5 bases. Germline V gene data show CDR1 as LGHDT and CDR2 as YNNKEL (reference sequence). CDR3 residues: CASSQLGTGEYGYTF. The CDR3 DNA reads TGTGCCAGCAGCCAACTTGGGACAGGAGAATATGGCTACACCTTC.